This TCR beta chain came from a study of cytotoxic CD8 clonotypes in ibrutinib-treated CLL. The wider study: The group held 10 to 11 relapsed/refractory and fewer than 16 treatment-naive patients, with under 18 IGHV unmutated. Patients attained about 25 partial and 2 complete responses; at median 68 months, approximately 15 remained remitted while around twelve progressed.

Assay: immunoSEQ multiplex PCR; the TCRdb copy retains only in-frame clones and omits some. The table records approximately 340,000 clones, 67% of them present only once. The CDR3 totals 13 residues. V lost 4 bases, J lost 4 bases, and 11 bases lay in between. Germline CDR1 SQVTM, CDR2 ANQGSEA. A remark on this clone: Other DNA variants within this sample encode the same CDR3.

The rearrangement uses TRBV29-1 and TRBJ2-1; either TRBD1 or TRBD2 may supply D (7 bases each). Sequenced material: PBMCs, taken after 36 months of ibrutinib treatment. This TCR was sampled from a human donor with chronic lymphocytic leukemia. CDR3 coding DNA: TGCAGCGTTGCAGGGGGGGAGTACAATGAGCAGTTCTTC. Its translation is CSVAGGEYNEQFF.